The clone carrying this T cell receptor beta chain appeared many times. Its antigen is undetermined. The data originate from a study of CD8 T cells in ankylosing spondylitis. From the 5' RACE reads, TCRdb called clonotypes with MiXCR, one entry per CDR3 protein. This table holds 350,000 to 450,000 distinct CDR3 sequences, roughly 26% found once. Notes on the study in general: A motif of eight highly homologous TCR beta variants was seen as apparently characteristic of ankylosing spondylitis blood.

The length of the CDR3 is 13 residues. CDR1 is SGHVS and CDR2 is FQNEAQ in the germline V gene. Trimming cost V 2 bases and J 5 bases, with 9 bases left between them. This TCR derives from a male donor with ankylosing spondylitis. Sequenced sample: blood, either unsorted or a sorted T cell fraction (not recorded which). The genes are TRBV7-8 and TRBJ1-1, with a tentative D call TRBD1 (6 bases). CDR3 bases: TGTGCCAGCAGCTTATCACAGGGAACTGAAGCTTTCTTT. It is translated as CASSLSQGTEAFF.